This TCR beta chain was documented in a study of T-cell reconstitution after alpha-beta-depleted transplantation in children. Preparing the TCRbeta library involved the use of unique molecular identifiers. One entry per CDR3 protein, called by TCRdb with MiXCR from the PCR reads. The sample yields about 460,000 distinct CDR3 sequences, 12% seen once. The CDR3 runs to 15 residues. V shed 5 bases and J 8 bases; nucleotides not matched to a gene: 12. Germline V gene data show CDR1 as MNHEY and CDR2 as SMNVEV (reference sequence). The input for sequencing was PBMCs from the stem cell graft donor, taken from the stem cell graft. The chain employs TRBV27 and TRBJ2-3; 8 nucleotides match TRBD2. The clonotype originates from a human donor who donated a stem cell graft to a child with combined immunodeficiency. The DNA of the CDR3 is TGTGCCAGCAGTCTCTCTGGATTCGGGGGGGGTACGCAGTATTTT. This translates into CASSLSGFGGGTQYF.